This entry lists 9 T cell receptor beta chains sequenced from one sample in a study of blood T cells in healthy people across ages. PCR was performed a second time for about 6 to 12 cycles using a sample-barcoded 5' primer and a J-beta primer mix. TCRdb called the 5' RACE reads again in MiXCR, with one record for every CDR3 protein. This sample has 1,500,000 or so distinct CDR3 sequences; 35% to 45% occur once, and the top ten carry around 4%. The sequenced sample consisted of blood. The source of these receptors is a woman between 18 and 29 years old in good health.

This clonotype was detected a few times. This chain joins TRBV20-1 and TRBJ1-2, with 12 bases lining up with TRBD1. Germline assignment: CDR1 DFQATT and CDR2 SNEGSKA (reference sequence). The ends lost 0 bases at V and 7 bases at J; junction bases unmatched: 9. This CDR3 spans 16 amino acids. The CDR3 is CSARDTGTGGISGYTF. The CDR3 DNA follows: TGCAGTGCTAGAGATACCGGGACAGGGGGCATAAGTGGCTACACCTTC.

This chain links TRBV20-1 with TRBJ2-3, with a possible D match to TRBD1 (5 bases). V was shortened by 1 base and J by 2 bases, with 13 bases between the two germline ends. The germline V gene has CDR1 DFQATT and CDR2 SNEGSKA (reference sequence). There are 15 residues in the CDR3. CDR3 nucleotide sequence: TGCAGTGCTAGAGCTGTGGAGACAGCCACAGATACGCAGTATTTT. Protein product: CSARAVETATDTQYF.

This clonotype occurred a few times. The chain couples TRBV4-2 to TRBJ1-2; no reliable D call. Germline-derived CDR1 and CDR2 are LGHNA and YNFKEQ. V was pared by 0 bases and J by 4 bases, with 12 bases between. CDR3 length: 15 amino acids. The CDR3 nucleotides are TGTGCCAGCAGCCAAGAGATCGGAGACCCCTATGGCTACACCTTC. This codes for CASSQEIGDPYGYTF.

This clonotype was found once. Here the CDR3 reads CASSPRATNQPQHF. CDR3 bases: TGTGCCAGCAGCCCTAGGGCAACCAATCAGCCCCAGCATTTT. The rearrangement uses TRBV12-3 or TRBV12-4 and TRBJ1-5; D is ambiguous. V lost 6 bases and J 3 bases, leaving 12 bases between the germline ends. CDR3 length equals 14 residues.

CDR3 sequence: CASSPNSGRSYNEQFF. The CDR3 DNA sequence: TGCGCCAGCAGCCCCAATAGCGGGAGGTCCTACAATGAGCAGTTCTTC. The chain couples TRBV4-3 to TRBJ2-1; 10 positions match TRBD2. CDR1 is LGHNA and CDR2 is YSLEER in the germline V gene. After removal of 4 bases from V and 1 base from J, the junction contained 4 bases not matched to a gene. The CDR3 runs to 16 residues.

This clonotype was seen at least ten times. V is TRBV6-2 or TRBV6-3 and J is TRBJ2-3; 11 bases agree with TRBD2. This CDR3 is built from 19 residues. V gave up 2 bases and J gave up 0 bases; unmatched junction bases: 10. Per germline, CDR1 MNHEY and CDR2 SVGEGT. CDR3 sequence reads: CASSYHPASGGTSTDTQYF. CDR3 DNA sequence: TGTGCCAGCAGTTACCACCCCGCTAGCGGGGGGACTAGCACAGATACGCAGTATTTT.

In the case of this clonotype: A read error is possible here, since a much larger clone lies one base away. The genes are TRBV6-5 and TRBJ2-7; tentatively, D is TRBD2 (5 bases). Germline V lookup: CDR1 MNHEY, CDR2 SVGAGI. The CDR3 length is 13 residues. CDR3 loop: CTSSTHSDGEQYF. DNA of the CDR3: TGTACCAGCAGTACCCATAGCGATGGCGAGCAGTACTTC.

The chain couples TRBV29-1 to TRBJ2-1; 9 bases align to TRBD2. The V gene's germline CDR1 is SQVTM and CDR2 ANQGSEA. This CDR3 is built from 14 residues. J was trimmed by 4 bases and V by 5 bases; bases with no gene match: 6. CDR3 sequence: CSVTGLAKYNEQFF. CDR3 bases: TGCAGCGTTACCGGACTAGCGAAGTACAATGAGCAGTTCTTC.

J is TRBJ2-1 and V is TRBV6-2 or TRBV6-3, with TRBD2 as a possible D gene (5 bases). Germline CDR1 MNHEY, CDR2 SVGEGT. V lost 1 base and J lost 3, with 16 bases in between. CDR3 length equals 17 residues. The CDR3 sequence: CASSYYPRGELYNEQFF. CDR3 DNA: TGTGCCAGCAGTTACTACCCTCGGGGAGAACTCTACAATGAGCAGTTCTTC.